The entry that follows covers one TCR beta chain sequence. Antigen: not known. The V segment lost 5 bases and the J segment 2 bases; nucleotides outside the gene matches: 9. The CDR3 has 16 residues. The germline CDR1 and CDR2 sequences are SGHRS and YFSETQ. The data originate from a study of identical twins. Study-wide points: Twins shared out-of-frame alpha sequences with excess low generation probability. Within beta out-of-frame sequences, the excess sharing observed between twins was weaker.

Using its own MiXCR run on the 5' RACE reads, TCRdb lists one record per CDR3 protein. The sample carries a few hundred thousand distinct CDR3 sequences, roughly 15% recorded once. The data also belong to a second study, concerning yellow fever vaccine responses in identical twins.

The sample taken for sequencing was CD4+ T cells sorted from blood. This receptor was obtained from a woman under 30 in good health. The chain has TRBV5-1 and TRBJ2-5, with 10 positions matching TRBD1. CDR3 in amino acids: CASRDRGAVTQETQYF. In DNA, the CDR3 is TGCGCCAGCAGGGACAGGGGGGCCGTAACACAAGAGACCCAGTACTTC.